This TCR beta chain derives from a study of blood T cells in healthy people across ages. The study, taken as a whole, reports: Observed TCR beta diversity per million T cells went down as age went up. This fall followed a roughly linear course with age. In the absence of known donor CMV status, changes in expanded clonotypes were possibly confounded. Estimates of diversity drawn from one million T cells were considered underestimates.

A second about 6 to 12 cycle PCR used barcoded and J-beta primers. TCRdb analysed the 5' RACE reads with MiXCR anew, one entry per CDR3 protein. The sample comprises 450,000 to 700,000 distinct CDR3 sequences, 27% of which are singletons, and 15% to 20% rests with the top ten. This clonotype was picked up a small number of times. As yet, its antigen is unknown. Germline V lookup: CDR1 SGHTA, CDR2 FQGNSA. The V and J ends lost 4 bases and 7 bases, in that order; junction bases with no gene match: 6. This CDR3 contains 16 residues. The genes are TRBV7-2 and TRBJ2-1, with TRBD2 matching over 14 bases. The receptor was derived from a woman aged 65 to 85 in good health. The sample taken for sequencing was blood. The CDR3 spells CASSSGTSGGRNEQFF. The CDR3 DNA reads as TGTGCCAGCAGCTCTGGGACTAGCGGGGGTCGGAATGAGCAGTTCTTC.